This is a list of T cell receptor beta chains from one sample in a study of somatic mutations in cytotoxic T cells in rheumatoid arthritis. This table comes from immunoSEQ multiplex PCR, and its TCRdb copy is limited to in-frame clones, with some not included. The table lists about 6,700 clones, about 68% of them singletons. The sequenced sample consisted of CD8+ T cells sorted from blood. The receptors originated from a woman aged 55-69 years in good health. CDR3s include the opening cysteine and the closing phenylalanine or tryptophan. Each record gives: CDR3 length, V gene, clone size, J gene, D gene, CDR3 DNA, CDR3 protein. A D gene is named only where the DNA matches it firmly. The listing skips clone size in some rows; elsewhere it reads once, few, many or a size class.

15	TRBV10-3	NA	TRBJ2-5	TRBD2	TGTGCCATCAAAGTTTCTAGCGGGAGAGGAGAGACCCAGTACTTC	CAIKVSSGRGETQYF
16	TRBV5-4	NA	TRBJ2-7	TRBD1	TGTGCCAGCAGCTCCAACCCGACAGGGTGGGAAGGCGAGCAGTACTTC	CASSSNPTGWEGEQYF
15	TRBV9	NA	TRBJ2-7	NA	TGTGCCAGCAGCGTAGGCCAAACTACCGGATACGAGCAGTACTTC	CASSVGQTTGYEQYF
13	TRBV6-5	NA	TRBJ2-7	TRBD1	TGTGCCAGCAGCCACGGGACAGCTGTCGAGCAGTACTTC	CASSHGTAVEQYF
13	TRBV5-1	once	TRBJ2-1	TRBD2	TGCGCCAGCAGCGGGACTACGGGCAATGAGCAGTTCTTC	CASSGTTGNEQFF
15	TRBV7-7	NA	TRBJ2-3	TRBD1	TGTGCTAGCAGCACAGGGGCGCTAAGCACAGATACGCAGTATTTT	CASSTGALSTDTQYF
13	TRBV11-2	NA	TRBJ2-1	NA	TGTGCCAGCAGCTTGAGTCCTGTGGATGAGCAGTTCTTC	CASSLSPVDEQFF
13	TRBV10-3	NA	TRBJ1-1	NA	TGTGCCATCAGCCCGAGGGGGTACACTGAAGCTTTCTTT	CAISPRGYTEAFF
15	TRBV10-3	NA	TRBJ1-4	TRBD1	TGTGCCATCAGTGGGGGACAGGGGGTTAATGAAAAACTGTTTTTT	CAISGGQGVNEKLFF
15	TRBV2	NA	TRBJ2-5	TRBD1	TGTGCCAGCAGTGACAAAACAGGGGGTGGAGAGACCCAGTACTTC	CASSDKTGGGETQYF
13	TRBV29-1	few	TRBJ2-7	NA	TGCAGCGTTGCGGTAGCGGATTACTACGAGCAGTACTTC	CSVAVADYYEQYF
15	TRBV7-2	NA	TRBJ2-1	NA	TGTGCCAGCATTGAGGGAGGCCTCGGATACAATGAGCAGTTCTTC	CASIEGGLGYNEQFF
12	TRBV29-1	NA	TRBJ2-7	NA	TGCAGCGTTGGCTCCGCGGTCTACGAGCAGTACTTC	CSVGSAVYEQYF
15	TRBV6-5	NA	TRBJ2-7	NA	TGTGCCAGCAGTCTCTACGATTCGGGCTCCTACGAGCAGTACTTC	CASSLYDSGSYEQYF
13	TRBV6-5	NA	TRBJ1-1	TRBD1	TGTGCCAGCACCCCCTTACAGGGGACTGAAGCTTTCTTT	CASTPLQGTEAFF
16	TRBV13	NA	TRBJ2-5	TRBD2	TGTGCCAGCAGCTTAGGGCTAGCGGGGGGAAAAGAGACCCAGTACTTC	CASSLGLAGGKETQYF
13	TRBV2	few	TRBJ2-7	TRBD1	TGTGCCAGCAGAACAGGGGTTCCCTACGAGCAGTACTTC	CASRTGVPYEQYF
12	TRBV7-6	NA	TRBJ1-2	TRBD1	TGTGCCAGCAGCGCTCAGGGGGGTGGCTACACCTTC	CASSAQGGGYTF
15	TRBV18	few	TRBJ2-1	NA	TGTGCCAGCTCACCACCCCTAGCAGACTACAATGAGCAGTTCTTC	CASSPPLADYNEQFF
15	TRBV2	few	TRBJ1-5	TRBD1	TGTGCCAGCAAAGGGACAGGAATCAGCAATCAGCCCCAGCATTTT	CASKGTGISNQPQHF
13	TRBV25-1	NA	TRBJ2-2	NA	TGTGCCAGCACTGGGCCCTTCACCGGGGAGCTGTTTTTT	CASTGPFTGELFF
14	TRBV6-1	NA	TRBJ1-2	TRBD1	TGTGCCAGCAGAGAGACAGGGGGCGCCGGTGGCTACACCTTC	CASRETGGAGGYTF
16	TRBV25-1	NA	TRBJ2-2	TRBD2	TGTGCCAGCAGTGAGCCCTTTGGGAGGGCCCCCGGGGAGCTGTTTTTT	CASSEPFGRAPGELFF
14	TRBV28	NA	TRBJ2-5	TRBD1	TGTGCCAGCAGTCCCTTGACAGGGGAAGAGACCCAGTACTTC	CASSPLTGEETQYF
13	TRBV7-6	NA	TRBJ1-2	NA	TGTGCCAGCAGCCCAGTCACGATTTATGGCTACACCTTC	CASSPVTIYGYTF
14	TRBV7-2	few	TRBJ2-1	TRBD2	TGTGCCAGCAGCTTAACTAGCGGTTACAATGAGCAGTTCTTC	CASSLTSGYNEQFF
15	TRBV16	NA	TRBJ1-1	TRBD1	TGTGCCAGCAGCCATCAGGGACAGTTAAACACTGAAGCTTTCTTT	CASSHQGQLNTEAFF
16	TRBV7-8	NA	TRBJ1-6	NA	TGTGCCAGCAGCCGGGACTTCCGCTCCTATAATTCACCCCTCCACTTT	CASSRDFRSYNSPLHF
15	TRBV4-1	few	TRBJ2-7	NA	TGCGCCAGCAGCTCCCGGGACACAATCCATTACGAGCAGTACTTC	CASSSRDTIHYEQYF
13	TRBV30	few	TRBJ1-2	NA	TGTGCCTGCACGGGGATATCTTCTGGTGGCTACACCTTC	CACTGISSGGYTF
12	TRBV27	NA	TRBJ2-1	TRBD2	TGTGCCAGCAGTTCTAGCGGCAATGAGCAGTTCTTC	CASSSSGNEQFF
16	TRBV7-2	NA	TRBJ1-2	NA	TGTGCCAGCAGCTTAGTCCTGGGGGGAGGGTCCTATGGCTACACCTTC	CASSLVLGGGSYGYTF
13	TRBV19	NA	TRBJ2-1	NA	TGTGCCAGTAGTATTTGGACAGCCGATGAGCAGTTCTTC	CASSIWTADEQFF
15	TRBV27	NA	TRBJ1-1	NA	TGTGCCAGCAGTCAACCATACATACCGAACACTGAAGCTTTCTTT	CASSQPYIPNTEAFF